This TCR beta chain was observed in a study of T cell repertoires in cytomegalovirus infection. The wider study: CMV infection and matching HLA type were both indicated by public TCR beta signatures. Study-wide points: CMV-specific TCR beta clonotypes restricted by HLA-C were the ones dominating the ex vivo response.

TCRdb reprocessed the reads with MiXCR, giving one entry per CDR3 protein. The sample has 350,000 to 550,000 distinct CDR3 sequences, approximately 33% seen once; the top ten hold around 13%. Many counts were recorded for this clonotype. The antigen is undetermined. The CDR3 is 15 amino acids. Per the germline V gene, CDR1 is SGHTA and CDR2 is FQGNSA. The V and J ends lost 1 base and 4 bases respectively, with 10 bases between them. The receptor comes from a human donor in good health (CMV status not recorded). Some clones in this sample may be carry-over from other donors' samples. The chain links TRBV7-2 to TRBJ2-2; tentatively, D is TRBD1 (5 bases). Sequenced material: PBMCs. CDR3 in DNA: TGTGCCAGCAGCTTAGGACAGAGATTCACCGGGGAGCTGTTTTTT. This gives the protein CASSLGQRFTGELFF.